This is a list of T cell receptor beta chains from one sample in a study of blood T cell repertoires in COVID-19. The data were produced by immunoSEQ multiplex PCR, yet TCRdb's version contains in-frame clones alone and is incomplete. Counted here are over 200,000 clones, about 90% occurring once; the ten biggest clones make up approximately 3.7%. Sequenced sample: PBMCs or T cells enriched from blood (not recorded which). The receptors come from a woman aged 30 to 39 who had been exposed to COVID-19. Both conserved end residues are part of each CDR3. A D gene is named only where the DNA matches it firmly. The listing skips clone size in some rows; elsewhere it reads once, few, many or a size class.

j_gene	abundance	v_gene	d_gene	CDR3nt	CDR3aa
TRBJ2-5	NA	TRBV12-2	NA	TGTGCAAGTCGCTTAAAGGGGGCAGAGACCCAGTACTTC	CASRLKGAETQYF
TRBJ2-1	NA	TRBV5-1	TRBD2	TGCGCCAGCAGCTCCTCCGGGACTAGCGGGAAGGAGCAGTTCTTC	CASSSSGTSGKEQFF
TRBJ2-1	once	TRBV7-2	TRBD2	TGTGCCAGCAGTCTCTATTCCGGACTAGCGGGAGGGCATAATGAGCAGTTCTTC	CASSLYSGLAGGHNEQFF
TRBJ1-5	NA	TRBV4-1	NA	TGCGCCAGCAGCCAAGATCGAGGGAATCAGCCCCAGCATTTT	CASSQDRGNQPQHF
TRBJ2-7	NA	TRBV23-1	TRBD1	TGCGCCAGTAGCCGGGACAGGGGTTCCTACGAGCAGTACTTC	CASSRDRGSYEQYF
TRBJ2-5	NA	TRBV5-4	TRBD1	TGTGCCAGCAGCTTGCGAGGGGGCGGCGGGGAGACCCAGTACTTC	CASSLRGGGGETQYF
TRBJ1-1	once	TRBV2	NA	TGTGCCAGCAGGAGACAAATGAACACTGAAGCTTTCTTT	CASRRQMNTEAFF
TRBJ1-1	NA	TRBV21-1	NA	NA	CARVAQGATEAFF
TRBJ2-7	NA	TRBV27	TRBD2	TGTGCCAGCAGTTTGACTAGCGGGAGGGCATCCTACGAGCAGTACTTC	CASSLTSGRASYEQYF
TRBJ2-5	NA	TRBV5-6	TRBD1	TGTGCCAGCAGCGTCGTCAGGGGGTACCAAGAGACCCAGTACTTC	CASSVVRGYQETQYF
TRBJ2-1	NA	TRBV3-1/TRBV3-2	NA	TGTGCCAGCAGCCAAGACGTGATAGCGAGAAATGAGCAGTTCTTC	CASSQDVIARNEQFF
TRBJ2-5	NA	TRBV10-3	TRBD2	TGTGCCATCAGTGTGGGAGGGGAAGAGACCCAGTACTTC	CAISVGGEETQYF
TRBJ2-3	NA	TRBV7-2	NA	TGTGCCAGCAGAGCCTCGGGACTCCTCACAGATACGCAGTATTTT	CASRASGLLTDTQYF
TRBJ1-1	once	TRBV2	NA	TGTGCCAGCAATCTTGGAGGGGGACTAATGAACACTGAAGCTTTCTTT	CASNLGGGLMNTEAFF
TRBJ1-2	NA	TRBV19	TRBD1	TGTGCCAGTAGTAGGACAGGGACTAACTATGGCTACACCTTC	CASSRTGTNYGYTF
TRBJ2-3	NA	TRBV11-2	NA	TGTGCCAGCATCCACACAGATACGCAGTATTTT	CASIHTDTQYF